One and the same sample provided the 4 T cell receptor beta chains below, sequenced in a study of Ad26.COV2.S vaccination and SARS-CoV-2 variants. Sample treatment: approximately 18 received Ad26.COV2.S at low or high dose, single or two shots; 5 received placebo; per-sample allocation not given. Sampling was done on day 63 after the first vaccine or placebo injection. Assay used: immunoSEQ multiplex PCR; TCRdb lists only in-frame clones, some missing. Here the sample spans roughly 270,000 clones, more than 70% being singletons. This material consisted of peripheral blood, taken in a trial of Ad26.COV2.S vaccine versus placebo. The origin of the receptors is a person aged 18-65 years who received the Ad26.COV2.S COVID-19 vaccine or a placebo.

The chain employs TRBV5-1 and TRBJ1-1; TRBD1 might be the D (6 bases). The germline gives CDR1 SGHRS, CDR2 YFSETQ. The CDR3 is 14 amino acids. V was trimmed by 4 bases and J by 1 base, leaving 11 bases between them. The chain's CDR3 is CASSERQANTEAFF. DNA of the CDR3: TGCGCCAGCAGCGAACGACAGGCGAACACTGAAGCTTTCTTT.

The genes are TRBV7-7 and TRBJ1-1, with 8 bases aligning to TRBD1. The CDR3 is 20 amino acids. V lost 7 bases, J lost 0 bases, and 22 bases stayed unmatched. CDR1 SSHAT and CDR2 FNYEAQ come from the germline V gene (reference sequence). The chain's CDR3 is CASMVWRTGPLVEMNTEAFF. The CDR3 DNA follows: TGTGCCAGCATGGTCTGGCGGACAGGGCCTTTAGTCGAAATGAACACTGAAGCTTTCTTT.

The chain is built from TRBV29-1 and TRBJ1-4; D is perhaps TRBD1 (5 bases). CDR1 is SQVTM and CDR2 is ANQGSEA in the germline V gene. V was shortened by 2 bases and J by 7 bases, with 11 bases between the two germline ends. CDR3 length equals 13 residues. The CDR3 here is CSVELQGSEKLFF. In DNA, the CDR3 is TGCAGCGTTGAATTGCAGGGTAGTGAAAAACTGTTTTTT.

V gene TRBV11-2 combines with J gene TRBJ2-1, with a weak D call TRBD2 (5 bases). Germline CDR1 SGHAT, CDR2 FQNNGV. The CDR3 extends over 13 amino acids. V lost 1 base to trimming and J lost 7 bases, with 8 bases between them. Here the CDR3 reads CASSLGRGNEQFF. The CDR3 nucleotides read TGTGCCAGCAGCTTAGGACGAGGGAATGAGCAGTTCTTC.